At least ten counts were recorded for the clone carrying this TCR beta chain. Its antigen is still unknown. Unmatched junction bases numbered 10, after V lost 6 bases and J lost 7 bases. CDR3 length equals 17 residues. Germline V gene data show CDR1 as SGHTA and CDR2 as FQGNSA. TCR beta CDR3 regions were amplified from RNA transcripts. A first-round RT-PCR of the TCR CDR3 used the HTBI primer set. TCRdb fed the multiplex PCR reads into MiXCR, producing one record per CDR3 protein. The sample shows a few hundred thousand distinct CDR3 sequences, roughly an eighth of them seen only once. Aged 18 to 65, the patients had hyperthyroidism that was newly diagnosed and had lasted under 2 months. Patients were excluded for uncontrolled infection, other autoimmune disease, pregnancy or lactation. The data were obtained in a study of T cells in Graves' hyperthyroidism and ophthalmopathy. General observations from the study: Model predictions of ophthalmopathy came a median around 6.5 months before onset. Researchers report that a 13 V-J model separated ophthalmopathy from stable hyperthyroidism.

The chain combines TRBV7-2 with TRBJ2-1; TRBD2 matches 15 bases. The sequenced sample was blood. The receptor was derived from a woman aged 18 to 35 with Graves' hyperthyroidism. CDR3 region: CASSGVGGLAGGNEQFF. CDR3 bases: TGTGCCAGCAGTGGGGTAGGGGGACTAGCGGGAGGTAATGAGCAGTTCTTC. Drawing the rest from reference TRBV7-2 and TRBJ2-1, the complete variable domain is GAGVSQSPSNKVTEKGKDVELRCDPISGHTALYWYRQSLGQGLEFLIYFQGNSAPDKSGLPSDRFSAERTGGSVSTLTIQRTQQEDSAVYLCASSGVGGLAGGNEQFFGPGTRLTVL.